This T cell receptor (beta chain) was captured by sequencing in a study of chemoradiotherapy in HPV16-positive cancers. Findings of the study overall: The functional HPV-specific definition rests on just a couple of HPV16-positive patients.

TCRdb keeps only in-frame clones here, not all; method: immunoSEQ multiplex PCR. Seen here are approximately 6,400 clones, 65% to 85% observed once, and the top ten hold over 6%. A note on this clone: The antigen is unknown.

V was pared by 0 bases and J by 1 base, with 5 bases between. Germline V gene lookup returns CDR1 SGHRS and CDR2 YFSETQ. This CDR3 is 14 amino acids long. Sequencing used tumor tissue, obtained from a patient who underwent chemoradiotherapy. The clonotype originates from a human donor with HPV-associated anogenital cancer. This chain links TRBV5-1 with TRBJ1-3; no reliable D call. The CDR3 region is CASSLEGSGNTIYF. Written as DNA, the CDR3 is TGCGCCAGCAGCTTGGAGGGTTCTGGAAACACCATATATTTT.